The 7 T cell receptor beta chains given below trace back to one sample, sequenced in a study of radiotherapy plus CTLA-4 blockade in lung cancer. TCRdb's table, derived via immunoSEQ multiplex PCR, lists solely in-frame clones and lacks some. The table records 75,000 to 100,000 clones, 80% to 90% of them present only once. Sequenced here: peripheral blood, sampled from a patient treated with radiotherapy plus ipilimumab. These TCRs come from a human donor with non-small cell lung cancer that progressed on radiotherapy plus ipilimumab.

V and J are TRBV11-2 and TRBJ2-2; D remains unclear. The germline gives CDR1 SGHAT, CDR2 FQNNGV. This CDR3 has 17 residues. V gave up 1 base and J gave up 2 bases, with 14 bases separating them. The CDR3 region has the DNA TGTGCCAGCAGCTTAGTTCGGGCCGGAACTAACACCGGGGAGCTGTTTTTT. As protein: CASSLVRAGTNTGELFF.

The V gene is TRBV5-1, the J gene TRBJ2-3, with 8 bases that match TRBD2. Germline V lookup: CDR1 SGHRS, CDR2 YFSETQ. The CDR3 covers 16 residues. V was pared by 0 bases and J by 0 bases, with 3 bases of the junction left unmatched. Here the CDR3 DNA reads TGCGCCAGCAGCTTGGCTCTAGCGGGCAGCACAGATACGCAGTATTTT. This encodes CASSLALAGSTDTQYF. Based on the CDR3 plus reference TRBV5-1 and TRBJ2-3, the full variable domain is KAGVTQTPRYLIKTRGQQVTLSCSPISGHRSVSWYQQTPGQGLQFLFEYFSETQRNKGNFPGRFSGRQFSNSRSEMNVSTLELGDSALYLCASSLALAGSTDTQYFGPGTRLTVL.

This clone was found once. V is TRBV6-5 and J is TRBJ1-5; possibly TRBD1 for D (5 bases). This CDR3 contains 16 residues. Deletions cut 4 bases from V and 2 bases from J, with 15 bases between. The germline V gene encodes CDR1 MNHEY and CDR2 SVGAGI. The CDR3, as DNA: TGTGCCAGCAGTTCAAAGGCGCCCAGGGGCAATCAGCCCCAGCATTTT. Residues: CASSSKAPRGNQPQHF.

V usage is TRBV7-3 and J usage is TRBJ2-1; TRBD2 is a possible D gene (6 bases). The germline gives CDR1 SGHTA, CDR2 FQGTGA. The V end lost 5 bases, the J end lost 7 bases, and 18 bases lay between the germline ends. The CDR3 sequence is 15 residues long. The CDR3 sequence: CASSQNPEGRNEQFF. CDR3 sequence (DNA): TGTGCCAGCAGCCAAAACCCGGAGGGCCGGAATGAGCAGTTCTTC.

This clone appeared once. V and J are TRBV4-1 and TRBJ2-7; no clear D gene. V gave up 1 base and J gave up 7 bases, with 5 bases separating them. The CDR3 contains 11 residues. The germline CDR1 and CDR2 sequences are MGHRA and YSYEKL. The CDR3 here is CASSQATEQYF. The CDR3 bases are TGCGCCAGCAGCCAAGCAACTGAGCAGTACTTC.

In the case of this clone: Other nucleotide sequences in the sample specify the same CDR3. V usage is TRBV9 and J usage is TRBJ1-3; no clear D. The CDR3 is made up of 14 amino acids. Deletions cut 0 bases from V and 1 base from J, with 5 bases between. Germline CDR1 SGDLS, CDR2 YYNGEE. The CDR3: CASSVAGSGNTIYF. CDR3 nucleotides: TGTGCCAGCAGCGTAGCGGGGTCTGGAAACACCATATATTTT.

The rearrangement joins TRBV7-6 to TRBJ2-1, with D possibly TRBD2 on 6 matching bases. V lost 2 bases and J lost 9, with 17 bases in between. Looked up from germline, CDR1 is SGHVS and CDR2 is FNYEAQ. This CDR3 is 15 amino acids long. CDR3 residues: CASSLSGRLASEQFF. The DNA for the CDR3 is TGTGCCAGCAGCTTATCCGGGAGATTAGCTAGTGAGCAGTTCTTC.